Below, 5 T cell receptor beta chains from the same sample are listed, as sequenced in a study of T cell responses to AZD1222 COVID-19 vaccine. The data were produced by immunoSEQ multiplex PCR, yet TCRdb's version contains in-frame clones alone and is incomplete. The sample includes about 180,000 clones, around 88% of them seen just once. The sequencing used peripheral blood, collected 28 days after the second AZD1222 dose. The source is an adult who received the AZD1222 COVID-19 vaccine.

The V and J genes are TRBV10-2 and TRBJ1-5; 9 positions match TRBD1. Germline assignment: CDR1 WSHSY and CDR2 SAAADI. The CDR3 consists of 18 residues. Losses at the gene ends were 1 base for V and 1 base for J; bases not matched to a gene: 8. This CDR3 is CASSELIRTGASNQPQHF. CDR3 coding DNA: TGCGCCAGCAGTGAGTTGATAAGGACAGGGGCCAGCAATCAGCCCCAGCATTTT.

The chain employs TRBV15 and TRBJ1-5, with D possibly being TRBD1 (6 bases). This CDR3 has 15 residues. Germline V gene lookup returns CDR1 LNHNV and CDR2 YYDKDF (reference sequence). Trimming removed 2 bases at V and 8 bases at J, with 16 bases between. The CDR3 spells CATSRYASGQEPQHF. The CDR3 nucleotides are TGTGCCACCAGCAGATACGCGTCGGGACAAGAGCCCCAGCATTTT.

The chain joins TRBV27 to TRBJ2-7; tentative D call: TRBD2 (6 bases). The germline V and J ends were trimmed by 3 bases and 1 base, with 13 bases remaining between them. Germline V gene sequence: CDR1 MNHEY, CDR2 SMNVEV (reference sequence). The CDR3 contains 15 residues. The CDR3 sequence is CASSFGGHPSYEQYF. CDR3 DNA: TGTGCCAGCAGTTTCGGGGGTCACCCTTCCTACGAGCAGTACTTC.

The chain combines TRBV14 with TRBJ1-1; D possibly corresponds to TRBD1 (6 bases). Between the trimmed V and J ends, which lost 6 bases and 4 bases, there was a span of 12 bases. From germline, CDR1 is SGHDN and CDR2 FVKESK. The CDR3 is 13 amino acids. CDR3 protein: CASRTGQSTEAFF. The CDR3 DNA sequence: TGTGCCAGCAGGACCGGACAGAGCACTGAAGCTTTCTTT.

The chain uses TRBV6-5 and TRBJ1-1; D is unclear. V was shortened by 6 bases and J by 3 bases, with 17 bases between the two germline ends. CDR3 length: 15 residues. The germline V gene encodes CDR1 MNHEY and CDR2 SVGAGI. The CDR3 is CASRKYLSWDTEAFF. CDR3 coding DNA: TGTGCCAGCAGAAAGTACCTCTCTTGGGACACTGAAGCTTTCTTT.